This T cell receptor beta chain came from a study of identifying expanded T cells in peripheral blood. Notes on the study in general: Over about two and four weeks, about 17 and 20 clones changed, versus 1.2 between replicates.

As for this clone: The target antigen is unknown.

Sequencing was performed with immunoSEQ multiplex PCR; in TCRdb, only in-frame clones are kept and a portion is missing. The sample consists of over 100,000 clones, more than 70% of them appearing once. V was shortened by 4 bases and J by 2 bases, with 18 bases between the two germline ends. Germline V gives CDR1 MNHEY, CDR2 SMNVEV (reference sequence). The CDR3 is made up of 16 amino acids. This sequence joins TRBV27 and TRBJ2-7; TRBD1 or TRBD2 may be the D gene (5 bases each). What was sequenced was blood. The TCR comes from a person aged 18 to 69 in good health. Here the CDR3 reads CASSSTYSGTTYEQYF. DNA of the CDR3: TGTGCCAGCAGTTCTACATACTCCGGGACCACCTACGAGCAGTACTTC.